These 17 T cell receptor beta chains originate from one sample sequenced in a study of radiation and T cells in renal cell carcinoma. Regarding time point: baseline pretreatment blood. The treatment: 15 Gy SBRT to primary tumor, nephrectomy 4 weeks later. Libraries were prepared by immunoSEQ multiplex PCR; TCRdb keeps only in-frame clonotypes and omits some of them. Of 150,000 or so clones in the sample, about 88% were seen once. Sequenced here: blood, sampled from a patient whose treatment included radiotherapy and nephrectomy. These receptors all stem from a woman in her fifties or sixties with renal cell carcinoma.

The chain couples TRBV4-3 to TRBJ1-2; D is unresolved. The CDR3 covers 16 residues. Trimming stripped 0 bases from V and 6 bases from J, with 17 bases between. CDR1 and CDR2 (germline): LGHNA, YSLEER. The CDR3 DNA reads TGCGCCAGCAGCCAAGAGCCAACCCGGGCAGCCGATGGCTACACCTTC. Translation: CASSQEPTRAADGYTF.

This clone occurred a few times. This chain connects TRBV7-6 to TRBJ2-3, with TRBD2 matching over 9 bases. There are 15 residues in the CDR3. Germline CDR1 reads SGHVS; CDR2 reads FNYEAQ. J was trimmed by 6 bases and V by 5 bases; bases with no gene match: 9. CDR3 amino acids: CASSTSGGKSDTQYF. For the CDR3, the DNA is TGTGCCAGCAGCACCAGCGGGGGGAAGTCGGATACGCAGTATTTT.

The chain uses TRBV6-6 and TRBJ2-5; D assignment may be TRBD1 or TRBD2 (6 bases each). Germline V gene lookup returns CDR1 MNHNY and CDR2 SVGAGI (reference sequence). The ends were cut back, 5 bases at V and 1 base at J, with 14 bases in the middle. The CDR3 sequence is 15 residues long. The CDR3 sequence is CASSPFGGPQETQYF. The CDR3 DNA reads as TGTGCCAGCAGTCCCTTTGGGGGGCCCCAAGAGACCCAGTACTTC.

This chain links TRBV2 with TRBJ1-2, with D unresolved. The CDR3 runs 12 residues. Trimming stripped 2 bases from V and 8 bases from J, with 9 bases between. In germline, CDR1 is SNHLY, CDR2 FYNNEI. Here the CDR3 DNA reads TGTGCCAGCAGTGAAAGGGAAATAGGCTACACCTTC. It yields the protein CASSEREIGYTF. The full variable domain, rest sourced from reference TRBV2 and TRBJ1-2, is EPEVTQTPSHQVTQMGQEVILRCVPISNHLYFYWYRQILGQKVEFLVSFYNNEISEKSEIFDDQFSVERPDGSNFTLKIRSTKLEDSAMYFCASSEREIGYTFGSGTRLTVV.

V and J are TRBV4-2 and TRBJ2-4; 9 nucleotides align to TRBD2. The CDR3 is made up of 18 amino acids. The V gene's germline CDR1 is LGHNA and CDR2 YNFKEQ. J gave up 3 bases and V 4 bases, and 13 bases lay outside the gene matches. This CDR3 reads CASSPAAGGLQGKNIQYF. The DNA for the CDR3 is TGTGCCAGCAGCCCGGCGGCGGGGGGGCTCCAAGGCAAAAACATTCAGTACTTC.

The chain joins TRBV2 to TRBJ1-3; D uncertain. The CDR3 is 14 residues long. Germline lookup yields CDR1 SNHLY and CDR2 FYNNEI. V gave up 3 bases and J gave up 4 bases, with 10 bases separating them. The CDR3 sequence is CASSDQIGGNTIYF. As DNA, the CDR3 is TGTGCCAGCAGTGACCAGATCGGAGGAAACACCATATATTTT.

CDR3 sequence (DNA): TGTGCCAGCAGTTTACCCCCCCTTGGCTACACCTTC. Translating it yields CASSLPPLGYTF. The gene calls are TRBV28 and TRBJ1-2; D is unresolved. This CDR3 is 12 amino acids long. Germline CDR1 is MDHEN and CDR2 is SYDVKM. The germline V and J ends were trimmed by 2 bases and 7 bases, with 8 bases remaining between them.

This chain joins TRBV29-1 and TRBJ1-5; possible D gene TRBD1, 6 bases. Per germline, CDR1 SQVTM and CDR2 ANQGSEA. The V end lost 7 bases, the J end lost 6 bases, and 16 bases lay between the germline ends. The CDR3 is made up of 13 amino acids. The CDR3 sequence: CSAASGVRQPQHF. The CDR3 DNA follows: TGCAGCGCCGCATCAGGGGTACGTCAGCCCCAGCATTTT. Looking up the rest from reference TRBV29-1 and TRBJ1-5 gives the full variable domain: SAVISQKPSRDICQRGTSLTIQCQVDSQVTMMFWYRQQPGQSLTLIATANQGSEATYESGFVIDKFPISRPNLTFSTLTVSNMSPEDSSIYLCSAASGVRQPQHFGDGTRLSIL.

The V gene is TRBV7-2, the J gene TRBJ1-2; 7 bases map to TRBD1. The CDR3 totals 13 residues. J gave up 7 bases and V 6 bases, and 8 bases lay outside the gene matches. The germline V gene has CDR1 SGHTA and CDR2 FQGNSA. The CDR3 DNA reads TGTGCCAGCAGTTCTGCAGGGGGAGTTGGCTACACCTTC. Its translation: CASSSAGGVGYTF.

The V and J genes are TRBV19 and TRBJ2-1, with 11 bases identical to TRBD1. The V gene end was trimmed by 7 bases and the J gene end by 8 bases; junction bases not matched to a gene: 16. In germline, CDR1 is LNHDA, CDR2 SQIVND (reference sequence). This CDR3 region has 17 residues. The CDR3 loop is CASTPILGTGGMDEQFF. The CDR3 DNA follows: TGTGCCAGTACCCCAATCCTTGGGACAGGGGGAATGGATGAGCAGTTCTTC.

This chain links TRBV7-8 with TRBJ1-6; D perhaps matches TRBD1 (5 bases). The germline CDR1 and CDR2 sequences are SGHVS and FQNEAQ. The CDR3 spans 15 residues. Trimming took 1 base from V and 7 from J, leaving 11 bases between them. CDR3 bases: TGTGCCAGCAGCTTAGAGGGGTTGAGGAATTCACCCCTCCACTTT. Amino acid sequence: CASSLEGLRNSPLHF.

Only one count was recorded for this clone. V gene TRBV30 combines with J gene TRBJ1-1; D is uncertain. This CDR3 comprises 11 residues. CDR1 is GTSNPN, CDR2 SVGIG, per germline (reference sequence). The ends were cut back, 4 bases at V and 6 bases at J, with 9 bases in the middle. The CDR3 protein is CAWTLGAEAFF. CDR3 nucleotide sequence: TGTGCCTGGACCCTCGGGGCTGAAGCTTTCTTT.

This rearrangement joins TRBV5-5 to TRBJ1-2; 8 nucleotides agree with TRBD1. CDR3 length: 15 amino acids. Germline CDR1 is SGHKS and CDR2 is YYEKEE (reference sequence). V lost 3 bases and J lost 8; bases outside the gene matches: 12. This CDR3 is CASSSAPDRGIGYTF. CDR3 sequence (DNA): TGTGCCAGCAGCTCCGCCCCAGACAGGGGTATCGGCTACACCTTC. Full variable domain (missing parts from reference TRBV5-5 and TRBJ1-2): DAGVTQSPTHLIKTRGQQVTLRCSPISGHKSVSWYQQVLGQGPQFIFQYYEKEERGRGNFPDRFSARQFPNYSSELNVNALLLGDSALYLCASSSAPDRGIGYTFGSGTRLTVV.

CDR3 protein: CAASGTGVLQETQYF. In DNA, the CDR3 is TGCGCCGCATCCGGGACAGGGGTCCTCCAAGAGACCCAGTACTTC. This chain joins TRBV10-2 and TRBJ2-5, with TRBD1 matching 10 bases. Trimming cost V 11 bases and J 1 base; bases outside gene matches: 10. Germline loops: CDR1 WSHSY, CDR2 SAAADI. The CDR3 runs 15 residues.

This rearrangement joins TRBV7-6 to TRBJ2-5; D perhaps matches TRBD1 (6 bases). Germline lookup yields CDR1 SGHVS and CDR2 FNYEAQ. This CDR3 is 14 amino acids long. V lost 5 bases to trimming and J lost 3 bases, with 13 bases between them. The CDR3 here is CASSDGTHKETQYF. Here the CDR3 DNA reads TGTGCCAGCAGCGACGGGACACATAAAGAGACCCAGTACTTC.

This clone was seen a single time. The DNA of the CDR3 is TGTGCCAGCAGCTTAGAATACACTGAAGCTTTCTTT. Its translation is CASSLEYTEAFF. The chain couples TRBV7-9 to TRBJ1-1; D is unresolved. The CDR3 runs to 12 residues. Deletions cut 1 base from V and 3 bases from J, with 3 bases between. Per germline, CDR1 SEHNR and CDR2 FQNEAQ (reference sequence).

A remark on this clone: Other DNA sequences of this sample code for an identical CDR3. V usage is TRBV7-3 and J usage is TRBJ1-1, with D perhaps matching TRBD1 (5 bases). The CDR3 consists of 14 residues. Trimming removed 5 bases at V and 2 bases at J, with 12 bases between. Germline-derived CDR1 and CDR2 are SGHTA and FQGTGA. CDR3 loop: CASSLSGPNTEAFF. CDR3 DNA: TGTGCCAGCAGCCTATCGGGACCAAACACTGAAGCTTTCTTT.